This T cell receptor beta chain came from a study of blood T cell repertoires in COVID-19. Whole-study context: COVID-19 samples collected from the United States, Italy and Spain covered acute and convalescent phases. PBMCs, B-cell-depleted T cells, or T cells provided the cDNA or gDNA that made up the material.

This CDR3 contains 15 residues. Germline loops: CDR1 SGHRS, CDR2 YFSETQ. The V segment lost 3 bases and the J segment 6 bases; nucleotides outside the gene matches: 9. How the authors handled the data: Amplifying reference gene primers gave estimates of nucleated cell counts. Assay: immunoSEQ multiplex PCR; the TCRdb copy retains only in-frame clones and omits some. V and J calls and clone size are as listed in that table; D and trimming were resolved from the DNA. Here the sample spans around 100,000 clones, 90% to 95% being singletons. Material for sequencing was peripheral blood. The J gene is TRBJ1-1, the V gene TRBV5-1; TRBD1 agrees at 9 bases. This TCR derives from a man aged 45-65 years with active COVID-19. The CDR3, as DNA: TGCGCCAGCAGCTCAGGGACAGGGAGTTTTGCTGAAGCTTTCTTT. This gives the protein CASSSGTGSFAEAFF.